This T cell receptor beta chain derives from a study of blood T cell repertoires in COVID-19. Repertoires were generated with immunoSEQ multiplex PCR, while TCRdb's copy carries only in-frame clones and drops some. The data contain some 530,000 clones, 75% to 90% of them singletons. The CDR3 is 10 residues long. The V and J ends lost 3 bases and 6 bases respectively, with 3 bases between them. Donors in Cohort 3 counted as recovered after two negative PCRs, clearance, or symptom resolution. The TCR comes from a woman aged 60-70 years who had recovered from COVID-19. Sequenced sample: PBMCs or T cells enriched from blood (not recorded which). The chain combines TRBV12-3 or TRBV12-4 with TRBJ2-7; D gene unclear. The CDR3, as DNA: TGTGCCAGCAGTTTGGCCGAGCAGTACGTC. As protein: CASSLAEQYV.